Frequency places the clone carrying this T cell receptor (beta chain) as medium-sized. Antigen: not known. The data belong to a study of T cell clusters in autoimmune cytopenias. About the research overall: TRB sequencing had a median about 50,000 reads and about 2,500 distinct clonotypes per sample. Study outcomes and limitations: TRB repertoire shifts in secondary cytopenia and chronic lymphocytic leukemia mostly reflected lymphoma, not autoimmunity.

The CDR3 is 13 residues long. The germline CDR1 and CDR2 sequences are LNHDA and SQIVND (reference sequence). One tube held mixed TRB-A and TRB-B primer pools for touch-down PCR. Following a re-call of the multiplex PCR reads, TCRdb has one entry per CDR3 protein and lacks DNA. With about 1,000 distinct CDR3 sequences in the sample, the ten largest clones hold about three fifths. Each sample's input was approximately 270 ng genomic DNA, 30,000 to 45,000 genome equivalents. Sequenced material: peripheral blood. The clonotype comes from a human donor with an autoimmune cytopenia or autoimmune hepatitis (not recorded which). V is TRBV19 and J is TRBJ1-2; TCRdb's assignment of TRBD1 cannot be checked, as there is no DNA. The CDR3 sequence is CASSIGTVPGYTF.